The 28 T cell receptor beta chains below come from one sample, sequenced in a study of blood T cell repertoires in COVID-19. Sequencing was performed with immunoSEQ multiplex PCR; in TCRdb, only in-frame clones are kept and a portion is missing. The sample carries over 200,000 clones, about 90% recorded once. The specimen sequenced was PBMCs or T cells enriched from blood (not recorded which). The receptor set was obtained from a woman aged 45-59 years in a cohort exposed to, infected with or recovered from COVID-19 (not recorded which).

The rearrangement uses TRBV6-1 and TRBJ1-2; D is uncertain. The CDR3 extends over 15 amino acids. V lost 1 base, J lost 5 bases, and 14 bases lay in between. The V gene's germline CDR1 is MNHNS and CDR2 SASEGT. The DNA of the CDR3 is TGTGCCAGCAGTGAAGGGGGAGGACGGGGTTATGGCTACACCTTC. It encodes CASSEGGGRGYGYTF.

As DNA, the CDR3 is TGTGCCAGCAGCCAAAAAGGGGTAGGCACTGAAGCTTTCTTT. Its protein is CASSQKGVGTEAFF. This rearrangement joins TRBV3-1 (or the pseudogene TRBV3-2) to TRBJ1-1, with D perhaps matching TRBD1 (5 bases). V dropped 2 bases and J dropped 4 bases, with 11 bases sitting between them. This CDR3 has 14 amino acids. In germline, CDR1 is LGHDT, CDR2 YNNKEL (reference sequence).

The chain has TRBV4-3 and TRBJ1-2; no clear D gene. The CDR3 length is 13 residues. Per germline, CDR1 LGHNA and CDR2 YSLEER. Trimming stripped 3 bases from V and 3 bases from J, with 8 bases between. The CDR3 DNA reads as TGCGCCAGCAGCCAGGGCTATGACTATGGCTACACCTTC. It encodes CASSQGYDYGYTF.

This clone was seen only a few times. CDR3: CASSIQYSGDEQYF. The CDR3 region has the DNA TGTGCCAGCAGCATCCAATATAGCGGGGACGAGCAGTACTTC. V is TRBV5-4 and J is TRBJ2-7; 8 bases align to TRBD2. Germline trimming cut 4 bases from V and 5 bases from J; bases unmatched to any gene: 8. The CDR3 length is 14 residues. Germline loops: CDR1 SGHNT, CDR2 YYREEE (reference sequence).

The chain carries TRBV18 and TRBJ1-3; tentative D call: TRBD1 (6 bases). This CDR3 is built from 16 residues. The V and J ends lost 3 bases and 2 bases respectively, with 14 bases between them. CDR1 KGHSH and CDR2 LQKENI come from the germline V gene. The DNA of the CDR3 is TGTGCCAGCTCACCTACCGACAGGCCTACTGGAAACACCATATATTTT. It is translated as CASSPTDRPTGNTIYF.

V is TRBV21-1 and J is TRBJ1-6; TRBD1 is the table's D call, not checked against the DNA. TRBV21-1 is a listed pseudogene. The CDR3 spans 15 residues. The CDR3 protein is CASSAGQGDHSPLHF. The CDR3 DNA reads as TGTGCCAGCAGTGCGGGACAGGGTGATCATTCACCCCTCCACTTT.

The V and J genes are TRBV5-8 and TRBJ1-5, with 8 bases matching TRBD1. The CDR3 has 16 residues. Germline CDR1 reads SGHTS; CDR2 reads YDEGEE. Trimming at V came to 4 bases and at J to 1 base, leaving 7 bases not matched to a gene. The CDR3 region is CASSGTGTGSNQPQHF. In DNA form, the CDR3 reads TGTGCCAGCAGCGGCACCGGGACAGGAAGCAATCAGCCCCAGCATTTT.

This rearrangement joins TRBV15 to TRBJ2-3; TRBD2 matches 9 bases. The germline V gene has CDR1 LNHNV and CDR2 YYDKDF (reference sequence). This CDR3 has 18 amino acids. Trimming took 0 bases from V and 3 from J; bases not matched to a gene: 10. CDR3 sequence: CATSRDRSGGGSTDTQYF. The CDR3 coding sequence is TGTGCCACCAGCAGAGATCGTAGCGGGGGAGGTAGTACAGATACGCAGTATTTT.

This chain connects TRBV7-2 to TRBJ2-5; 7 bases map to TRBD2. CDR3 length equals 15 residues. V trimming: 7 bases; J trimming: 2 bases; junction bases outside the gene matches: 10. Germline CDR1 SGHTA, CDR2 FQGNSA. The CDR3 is CASTSGPYPQETQYF. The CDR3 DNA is TGTGCCAGCACTAGCGGCCCCTATCCTCAAGAGACCCAGTACTTC. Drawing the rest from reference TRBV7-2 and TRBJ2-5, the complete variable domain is GAGVSQSPSNKVTEKGKDVELRCDPISGHTALYWYRQSLGQGLEFLIYFQGNSAPDKSGLPSDRFSAERTGGSVSTLTIQRTQQEDSAVYLCASTSGPYPQETQYFGPGTRLLVL.

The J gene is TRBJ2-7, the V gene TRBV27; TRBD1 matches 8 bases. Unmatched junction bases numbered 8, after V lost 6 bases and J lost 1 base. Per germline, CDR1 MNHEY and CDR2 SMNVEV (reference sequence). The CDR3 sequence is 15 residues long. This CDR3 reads CASSSGQAKSYEQYF. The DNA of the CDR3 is TGTGCCAGCAGCTCGGGACAGGCCAAGTCCTACGAGCAGTACTTC.

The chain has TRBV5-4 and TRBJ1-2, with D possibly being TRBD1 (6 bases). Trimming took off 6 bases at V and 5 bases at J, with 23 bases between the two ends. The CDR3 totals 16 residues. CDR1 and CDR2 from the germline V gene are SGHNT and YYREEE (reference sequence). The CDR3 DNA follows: TGTGCCAGCACCACTACTCAGGGGACCCTCGGGTATGGCTACACCTTC. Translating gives CASTTTQGTLGYGYTF.

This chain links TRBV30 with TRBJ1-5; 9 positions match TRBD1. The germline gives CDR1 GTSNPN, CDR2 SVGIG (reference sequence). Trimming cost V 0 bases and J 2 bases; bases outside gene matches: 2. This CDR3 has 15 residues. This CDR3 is CAWSVRDRGNQPQHF. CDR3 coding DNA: TGTGCCTGGAGTGTACGGGACAGGGGCAATCAGCCCCAGCATTTT.

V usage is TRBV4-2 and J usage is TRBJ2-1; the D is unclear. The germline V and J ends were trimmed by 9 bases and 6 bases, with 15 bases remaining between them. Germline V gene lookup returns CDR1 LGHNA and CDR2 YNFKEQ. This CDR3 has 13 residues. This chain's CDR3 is CASSKSSANEQFF. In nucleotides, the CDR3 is TGTGCCAGTAGTAAGAGTTCTGCCAATGAGCAGTTCTTC.

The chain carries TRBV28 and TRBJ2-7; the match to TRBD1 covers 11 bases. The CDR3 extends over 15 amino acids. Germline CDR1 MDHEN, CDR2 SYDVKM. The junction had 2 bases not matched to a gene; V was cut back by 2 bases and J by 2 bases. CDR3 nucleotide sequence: TGTGCCAGCAGTTTAGTGGGACAGGGGGCCTACGAGCAGTACTTC. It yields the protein CASSLVGQGAYEQYF. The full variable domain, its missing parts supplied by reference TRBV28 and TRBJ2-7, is DVKVTQSSRYLVKRTGEKVFLECVQDMDHENMFWYRQDPGLGLRLIYFSYDVKMKEKGDIPEGYSVSREKKERFSLILESASTNQTSMYLCASSLVGQGAYEQYFGPGTRLTVT.

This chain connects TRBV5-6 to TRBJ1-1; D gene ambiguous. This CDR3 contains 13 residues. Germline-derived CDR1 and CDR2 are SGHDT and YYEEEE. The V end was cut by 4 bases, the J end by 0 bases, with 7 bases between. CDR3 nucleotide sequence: TGTGCCAGCAGCCGAGTCGTGAACACTGAAGCTTTCTTT. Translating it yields CASSRVVNTEAFF.

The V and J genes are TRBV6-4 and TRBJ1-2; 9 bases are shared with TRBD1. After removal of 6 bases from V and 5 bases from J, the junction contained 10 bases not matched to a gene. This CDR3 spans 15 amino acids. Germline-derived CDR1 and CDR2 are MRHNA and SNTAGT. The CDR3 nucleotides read TGTGCCAGCAGCGAGGGGACAGGGAGATCTTATGGCTACACCTTC. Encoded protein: CASSEGTGRSYGYTF.

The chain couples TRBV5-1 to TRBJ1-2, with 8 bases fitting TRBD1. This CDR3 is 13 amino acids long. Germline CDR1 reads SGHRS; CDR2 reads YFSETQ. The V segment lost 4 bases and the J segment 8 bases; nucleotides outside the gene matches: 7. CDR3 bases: TGCGCCAGCAGCCCCGAGACAGGGGTCGGCTACACCTTC. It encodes CASSPETGVGYTF.

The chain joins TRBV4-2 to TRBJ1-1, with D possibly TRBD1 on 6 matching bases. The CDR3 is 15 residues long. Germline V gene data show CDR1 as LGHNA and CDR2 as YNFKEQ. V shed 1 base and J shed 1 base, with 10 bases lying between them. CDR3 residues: CASSQGGQPNTEAFF. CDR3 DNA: TGTGCCAGCAGCCAAGGCGGACAGCCGAACACTGAAGCTTTCTTT.

The DNA for the CDR3 is TGTGCCAGCAGACAGTACAGGGGTAGCGGCTACGAGCAGTACTTC. Protein: CASRQYRGSGYEQYF. This chain links TRBV28 with TRBJ2-7, with D possibly TRBD1 on 7 matching bases. CDR3 size: 15 residues. CDR1 is MDHEN and CDR2 is SYDVKM in the germline V gene. V lost 6 bases and J 3 bases, leaving 18 bases between the germline ends.

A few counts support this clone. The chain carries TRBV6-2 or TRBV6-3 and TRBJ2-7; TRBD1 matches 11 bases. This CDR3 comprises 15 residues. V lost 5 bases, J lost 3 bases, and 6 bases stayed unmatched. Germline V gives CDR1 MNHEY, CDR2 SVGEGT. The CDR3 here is CASSPSGTGGYEQYF. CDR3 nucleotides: TGTGCCAGCAGTCCCAGCGGGACAGGGGGCTACGAGCAGTACTTC.

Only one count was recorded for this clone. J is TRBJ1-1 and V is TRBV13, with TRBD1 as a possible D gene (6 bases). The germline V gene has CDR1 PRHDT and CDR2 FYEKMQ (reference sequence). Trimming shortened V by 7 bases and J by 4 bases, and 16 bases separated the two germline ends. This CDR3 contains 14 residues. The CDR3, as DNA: TGTGCCAGCATCCGGCCCCAGGGGACCACTGAAGCTTTCTTT. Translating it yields CASIRPQGTTEAFF.

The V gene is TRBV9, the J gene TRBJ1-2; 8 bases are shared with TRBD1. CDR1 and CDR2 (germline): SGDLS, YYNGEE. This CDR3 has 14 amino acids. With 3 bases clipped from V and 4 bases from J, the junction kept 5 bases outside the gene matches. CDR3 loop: CASSATGAGYGYTF. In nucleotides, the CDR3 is TGTGCCAGCAGCGCGACAGGGGCGGGCTATGGCTACACCTTC.

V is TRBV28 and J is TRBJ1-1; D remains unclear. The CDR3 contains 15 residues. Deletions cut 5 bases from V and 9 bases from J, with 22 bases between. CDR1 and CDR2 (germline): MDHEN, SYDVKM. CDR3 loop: CASSPQSGLGRKAFF. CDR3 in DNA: TGTGCCAGCAGTCCCCAGTCCGGCTTGGGGAGAAAAGCTTTCTTT.

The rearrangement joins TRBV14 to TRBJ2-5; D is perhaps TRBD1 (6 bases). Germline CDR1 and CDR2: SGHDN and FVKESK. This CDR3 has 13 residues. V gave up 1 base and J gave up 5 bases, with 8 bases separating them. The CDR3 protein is CASSQGGRETQYF. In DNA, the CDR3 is TGTGCCAGCAGCCAAGGGGGGCGGGAGACCCAGTACTTC. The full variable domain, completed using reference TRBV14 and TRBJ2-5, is EAGVTQFPSHSVIEKGQTVTLRCDPISGHDNLYWYRRVMGKEIKFLLHFVKESKQDESGMPNNRFLAERTGGTYSTLKVQPAELEDSGVYFCASSQGGRETQYFGPGTRLLVL.

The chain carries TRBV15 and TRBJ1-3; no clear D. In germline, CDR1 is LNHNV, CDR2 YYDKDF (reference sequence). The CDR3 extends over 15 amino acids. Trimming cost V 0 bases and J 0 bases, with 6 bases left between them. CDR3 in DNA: TGTGCCACCAGCAGAGATCGGAGCTCTGGAAACACCATATATTTT. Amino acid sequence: CATSRDRSSGNTIYF.

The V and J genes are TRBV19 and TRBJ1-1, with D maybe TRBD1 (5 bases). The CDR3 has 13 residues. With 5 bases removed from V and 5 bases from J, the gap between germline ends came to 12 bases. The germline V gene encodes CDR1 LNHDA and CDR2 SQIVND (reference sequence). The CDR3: CASSYQGRTEAFF. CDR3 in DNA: TGTGCCAGTAGTTATCAGGGTAGGACTGAAGCTTTCTTT.

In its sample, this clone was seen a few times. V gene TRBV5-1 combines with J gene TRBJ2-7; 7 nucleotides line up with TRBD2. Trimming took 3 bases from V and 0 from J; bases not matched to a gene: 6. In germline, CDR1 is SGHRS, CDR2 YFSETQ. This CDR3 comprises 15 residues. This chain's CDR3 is CASSSHWGGSYEQYF. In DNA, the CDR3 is TGCGCCAGCAGCTCCCATTGGGGGGGCTCCTACGAGCAGTACTTC.

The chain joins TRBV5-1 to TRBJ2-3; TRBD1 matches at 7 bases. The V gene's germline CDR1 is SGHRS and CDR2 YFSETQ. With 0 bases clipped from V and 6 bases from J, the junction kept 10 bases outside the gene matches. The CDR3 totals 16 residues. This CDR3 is CASSLAGAGGADTQYF. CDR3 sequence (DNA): TGCGCCAGCAGCTTGGCCGGGGCAGGGGGAGCGGATACGCAGTATTTT.